This entry concerns a single TCR beta chain. The antigen this receptor binds is unknown. Base qualities were left out, and no much larger clone turns up one base away. This sample is part of a study of blood T cells in healthy people across ages (dated by TCRdb to 2015 to 2017). Describing the broader study: In model experiments, template switching captured roughly one uniquely barcoded TCR beta cDNA molecule for every two T cells. The study measured age-related changes in TCR beta repertoire diversity using deep sequencing normalized with unique cDNA molecular identifiers. Four age groups were formed from the donors: young (average about 17 years), middle-aged (approximately 40), aged (62) and long-lived (less than 85). For two donors (one aged 18 to 30 and one aged 80 or older), the study analyzed two additional independent replicas of 1 million unique cDNA reads from the same blood draw. The investigation overall reported the following: Estimates of total diversity based on one million sequenced T cells were regarded as lower bounds and as underestimates. Compared with the aged group, more naive CD4+ T cells, fewer expanded clones and increased TCR diversity were shown by the long-lived group, suggesting age selection. The CMV infection status of donors was not known, potentially confounding age-related changes in expanded clonotypes. Observed TCR beta diversity per million T cells fell roughly linearly with age, and a significant reduction was already apparent by age approximately 40. A strong correlation was found between observed TCR beta diversity and the percentage of naive T cells measured by flow cytometry. Conclusive comparison of naive and antigen-experienced compartments was prevented by the profiling of bulk unsorted PBMCs.

Libraries were constructed by 5' RACE. Sequencing instrument: Illumina HiSeq 2500. A second 7 to 11 cycle PCR used a sample-barcoded 5' primer and a J-beta primer mix. Each TCR beta cDNA molecule received a unique molecular identifier from a template-switch 5' adaptor carrying 12 random nucleotides. At least 2.5 million CDR3-containing paired-end reads were obtained from each sample. First-strand cDNA was synthesized from all RNA with the Mint cDNA synthesis kit, primed by a TRBC-specific oligonucleotide. All cDNA was treated with uracil-DNA glycosylase and then went through a first 18-cycle PCR with the universal primers M1SS and BC2_uni_R. The original pipeline was this. Normalization of each sample was performed by random selection of 1 million high-quality reads, each carrying a distinct molecular identifier. Reads with shared molecular identifiers were discarded instead of being binned into consensus sequences. MiTCR, set to a Q25 quality threshold and the strictest error-elimination algorithm, was used for CDR3 identification, clonotype clustering and error correction. A nonparametric unseen species model with Euler transformation was used to estimate lower-bound total TCR beta diversity. The raw public reads went through TCRdb reprocessing: fastp at Q25, MiXCR clone calling, in-frame beta chains kept. Records with the same CDR3 protein are collapsed into one entry carrying the most frequent genes and DNA. The V and J calls come from TCRdb's annotation, not from the publication. The sample has roughly 800,000 distinct CDR3 sequences on record, roughly 25% of them singletons. The ten largest clones capture less than 3.5% of the sample.

Donors were 35 to 40 systemically healthy Caucasian individuals from Russia aged roughly 6 to 90 years. Each donor gave ten milliliters of peripheral blood, drawn into EDTA-treated Vacutainer tubes. PBMCs were isolated by Ficoll-Paque density-gradient centrifugation, with at least 6.5 million obtained per sample. Total RNA, at least 6 micrograms per sample, was extracted from PBMCs with Trizol reagent. For every donor, flow cytometry on a PBMC aliquot measured the percentage of naive CD45RAhigh/CD27high T cells. Relative to germline, V is missing 0 bases and J is missing 6 bases, with 10 bases of the junction outside any gene match. Taken from the germline V gene, the CDR1 and CDR2 loops are SGHDN and FVKESK. Counted from cysteine to phenylalanine, this CDR3 has 17 amino acids. Of the read, only the CDR3 DNA is kept; its 51 bases are in frame from base 1. This same sample was also part of a study on T cells of mothers and their children. According to the second study: Nine systemically healthy Caucasian individuals served as donors, namely three mothers together with their six children. cDNA synthesis consumed the entire amount of extracted RNA, loaded at about 1.5 ug RNA in each 15 ul reaction. In the second PCR, the M1S primer added sample barcodes and 2-4 random nucleotides. More than 8.5 million TCR beta CDR3 reads were obtained from each mother, and some 3.2 million reads were obtained from each child. Thymic selection shapes the output of TCR recombination in a similar way in related and unrelated pairs, and inherited differences have a minor effect. Normalized repertoire overlap was always found to be slightly, but never significantly, higher in related mother-child pairs than in unrelated mother-child pairs. Persistent microchimeric T cell clones were not detected, at a sensitivity of around 99 clones per million clonotypes. To look for features that set related mother-child pairs apart from unrelated individuals, the researchers ran deep NGS to compare the TCR beta repertoires of mothers and children. The mean age was 40 +/- 4 years for the mothers and around 10 +/- 4 years for the children. Libraries were sequenced on Illumina HiSeq 2000 with 100+100 nt paired-end reads after adapter ligation with NEBNext reagents. To prevent cross-contamination, the mother and child libraries were prepared a month apart and were sequenced in separate runs. Between roughly 500,000 and 2,300,000 distinct TCR beta clonotypes were identified per donor. Naive TCR beta clonotypes were estimated from low-frequency clonotypes matched to each donor's FACS-determined naive share, without sorting.

The TCR sequence derives from a boy aged 10-17 years in good health. Sequences were obtained from blood. In this chain, TRBV14 is recombined with TRBJ2-2; the junction holds 7 bases that match TRBD1. The CDR3 protein is CASSQDRWDSFAGELFF. The DNA reads TGTGCCAGCAGCCAAGATCGGTGGGACAGCTTTGCCGGGGAGCTGTTTTTT.